The source of this TCR beta chain is a study of long-term antiretroviral therapy in people with HIV. The germline V and J ends were trimmed by 5 bases and 3 bases, with 14 bases remaining between them. This CDR3 contains 14 residues. The germline CDR1 and CDR2 sequences are MRHNA and SNTAGT. Of note for this clone: The antigen is not known.

At the survey level, the v3.0 immunoSEQ assay was run. Clones were sequenced by immunoSEQ multiplex PCR, and TCRdb holds only the in-frame ones, with some missing. In the table there are about 28,000 clones, roughly 90% of which are singletons. General study results and limits: Whichever time point was examined, clones expanded before ART dominated the repertoire.

The sequencing used unsorted PBMCs, collected 1.8 years after starting antiretroviral therapy. The sequence derives from a woman aged 18-29 years with HIV. J is TRBJ2-7 and V is TRBV6-4; D is perhaps TRBD2 (6 bases). The CDR3 here is CASSPGGEGYEQYF. Written as DNA, the CDR3 is TGTGCCAGCAGTCCCGGGGGAGAGGGCTACGAGCAGTACTTC.